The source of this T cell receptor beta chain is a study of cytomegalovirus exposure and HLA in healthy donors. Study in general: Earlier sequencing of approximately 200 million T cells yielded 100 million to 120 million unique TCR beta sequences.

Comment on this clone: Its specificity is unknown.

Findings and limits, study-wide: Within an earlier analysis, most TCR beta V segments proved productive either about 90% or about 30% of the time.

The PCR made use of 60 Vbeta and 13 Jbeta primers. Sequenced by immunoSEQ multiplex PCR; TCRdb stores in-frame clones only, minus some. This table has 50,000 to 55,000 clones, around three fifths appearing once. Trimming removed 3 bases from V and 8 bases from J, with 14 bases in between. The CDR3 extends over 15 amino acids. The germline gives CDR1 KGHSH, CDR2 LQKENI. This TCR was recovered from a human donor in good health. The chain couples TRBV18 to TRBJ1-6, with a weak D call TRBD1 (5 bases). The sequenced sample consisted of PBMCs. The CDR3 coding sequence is TGTGCCAGCTCACCCGACAACAGGAATTATTCACCCCTCCACTTT. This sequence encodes CASSPDNRNYSPLHF.